This entry lists 19 T cell receptor beta chains sequenced from one sample in a study of T cells in Graves' hyperthyroidism and ophthalmopathy. From RNA transcripts, TCR beta CDR3 regions were amplified. HTBI primers drove first-round RT-PCR of the TCR CDR3. TCRdb passed the multiplex PCR reads through MiXCR, listing each CDR3 protein once. The profile shows hundreds of thousands of distinct CDR3 sequences, around a sixth of them singletons. The sequenced sample consisted of blood. The receptor source for this set is a woman in her forties or fifties with Graves' hyperthyroidism that later progressed to Graves' ophthalmopathy.

This clonotype has just a few counts. The genes are TRBV4-1 and TRBJ1-5, with unresolved D. This CDR3 is 13 amino acids long. V lost 1 base and J 5 bases, leaving 6 bases between the germline ends. Germline V gene sequence: CDR1 MGHRA, CDR2 YSYEKL. The CDR3 DNA reads as TGCGCCAGCAGCCAAGGGATCTATCAGCCCCAGCATTTT. Its translation is CASSQGIYQPQHF.

This clonotype was seen repeatedly, ten times or more. This chain joins TRBV11-2 and TRBJ2-6, with 12 bases aligning to TRBD2. This CDR3 is built from 21 residues. Germline loops: CDR1 SGHAT, CDR2 FQNNGV. Trimming took 6 bases from V and 0 from J; bases not matched to a gene: 15. CDR3 coding DNA: TGTGCCAGCAGAACTCCGGGACTAGCGGGCCTCACGGACTCTGGGGCCAACGTCCTGACTTTC. Translating it yields CASRTPGLAGLTDSGANVLTF.

V is TRBV6-1 and J is TRBJ1-3; D remains unclear. Germline V gene lookup returns CDR1 MNHNS and CDR2 SASEGT. There are 13 residues in the CDR3. Trimming pared 0 bases from V and 3 bases from J, leaving 3 bases between. The CDR3 sequence: CASSEALGNTIYF. CDR3 sequence (DNA): TGTGCCAGCAGTGAAGCTCTTGGAAACACCATATATTTT.

The V call is TRBV6-1, the J call TRBJ1-1; no definite D call. Germline CDR1 MNHNS, CDR2 SASEGT. This CDR3 has 13 residues. V was pared by 7 bases and J by 1 base, with 10 bases between. CDR3 in amino acids: CASISIRNTEAFF. CDR3 nucleotide sequence: TGTGCCAGCATATCAATCCGGAACACTGAAGCTTTCTTT.

This clonotype was observed at least ten times. Here the CDR3 reads CASSAEALEKLFF. CDR3 DNA sequence: TGTGCCAGCAGTGCTGAGGCCCTGGAAAAACTGTTTTTT. V is TRBV2 and J is TRBJ1-4; D call uncertain. Germline V gene data show CDR1 as SNHLY and CDR2 as FYNNEI. CDR3 size: 13 residues. Trimming removed 4 bases from V and 8 bases from J, with 11 bases in between.

The chain couples TRBV27 to TRBJ2-1; 14 bases map to TRBD2. V shed 5 bases and J 9 bases; nucleotides not matched to a gene: 6. The CDR3 spans 15 residues. Germline values: CDR1 MNHEY, CDR2 SMNVEV (reference sequence). The CDR3 sequence: CASSPGLAGVFEQFF. The CDR3 DNA sequence: TGTGCCAGCAGTCCGGGACTAGCGGGGGTGTTTGAGCAGTTCTTC.

Details on this clonotype: This clone may be a read error of a much larger clone one base away. The V gene is TRBV6-6, the J gene TRBJ2-3; a possible D gene is TRBD1 (6 bases). CDR3 size: 16 residues. V lost 0 bases to trimming and J lost 2 bases, with 12 bases between them. Germline V gene data show CDR1 as MNHNY and CDR2 as SVGAGI (reference sequence). DNA of the CDR3: TGTGCCAGCAGTTACTCGATGGCAGGGGACACAGATACGCAGTATTTT. It codes for CASSYSMAGDTDTQYF.

Only a few counts were recorded for this clonotype. The conserved closing phenylalanine or tryptophan is absent in this CDR3, likely reflecting a read error. The genes are TRBV7-2 and TRBJ2-7; D remains ambiguous. Germline V gives CDR1 SGHTA, CDR2 FQGNSA. The CDR3 consists of 15 residues. V was clipped by 7 bases and J by 5 bases, with 21 bases between them. The DNA for the CDR3 is TGTGCCAGCAACCCCCTGAGTGGTCTGAGCCACGAGCAGTACTCC. Amino acids: CASNPLSGLSHEQYS.

This clonotype has just a few counts. The genes are TRBV6-1 and TRBJ2-3, with 9 bases that match TRBD2. The CDR3 contains 19 residues. Trimming took 7 bases from V and 0 from J; bases not matched to a gene: 17. The germline CDR1 and CDR2 sequences are MNHNS and SASEGT. The CDR3 is CASITDSGGGALSTDTQYF. CDR3 sequence (DNA): TGTGCCAGCATCACCGATAGCGGCGGGGGGGCCCTGAGCACAGATACGCAGTATTTT.

This clonotype was counted between two and nine times. The rearrangement joins TRBV10-3 to TRBJ2-5, with D possibly being TRBD1 (7 bases). This CDR3 comprises 16 residues. The germline V gene encodes CDR1 ENHRY and CDR2 SYGVKD. V lost 4 bases to trimming and J lost 0 bases, with 15 bases between them. CDR3 region: CAISAPVRGDQETQYF. The CDR3 DNA reads TGTGCCATCAGTGCTCCCGTCAGGGGGGACCAAGAGACCCAGTACTTC.

This clonotype was seen at least ten times. The chain carries TRBV18 and TRBJ2-1, with D maybe TRBD1 (6 bases). The CDR3 totals 16 residues. Germline V gene data show CDR1 as KGHSH and CDR2 as LQKENI. V was trimmed by 2 bases and J by 5 bases, leaving 16 bases between them. The CDR3 region is CASSPELTTGNNEQFF. In DNA, the CDR3 is TGTGCCAGCTCACCAGAGTTAACGACAGGTAACAATGAGCAGTTCTTC.

A few counts support this clonotype. The chain has TRBV5-1 and TRBJ1-1, with D tentatively TRBD1 (6 bases). Trimming left V 1 base short and J 4 bases short, with 14 bases between. The CDR3 is made up of 15 amino acids. Germline V gene data show CDR1 as SGHRS and CDR2 as YFSETQ. CDR3 region: CASSLTQGFGTEAFF. In nucleotides, the CDR3 is TGCGCCAGCAGCTTGACACAGGGTTTCGGCACTGAAGCTTTCTTT.

This clonotype was found many times. The genes are TRBV27 and TRBJ2-1, with D unresolved. This CDR3 comprises 14 residues. Trimming stripped 5 bases from V and 3 bases from J, with 11 bases between. Germline-derived CDR1 and CDR2 are MNHEY and SMNVEV (reference sequence). CDR3 bases: TGTGCCAGCAGTCCCCGGACGATCTACAATGAGCAGTTCTTC. Its translation is CASSPRTIYNEQFF.

This chain joins TRBV6-1 and TRBJ1-4; the D is unclear. Germline V gene sequence: CDR1 MNHNS, CDR2 SASEGT. V gave up 5 bases and J gave up 1 base, with 8 bases separating them. The CDR3 has 14 amino acids. DNA for the CDR3: TGTGCCAGCAGTCTTTCGAAAACTAATGAAAAACTGTTTTTT. Translated, it gives CASSLSKTNEKLFF.

V and J are TRBV27 and TRBJ1-5; weak D call: TRBD1 (5 bases). The CDR3 runs 15 residues. The V gene's germline CDR1 is MNHEY and CDR2 SMNVEV (reference sequence). V shed 3 bases and J shed 0 bases, with 9 bases lying between them. The CDR3 sequence: CASSFVGGSNQPQHF. The CDR3 region has the DNA TGTGCCAGCAGTTTTGTCGGGGGTAGCAATCAGCCCCAGCATTTT.

This clonotype was counted at least ten times. This rearrangement joins TRBV7-2 to TRBJ2-7, with D unresolved. Germline lookup yields CDR1 SGHTA and CDR2 FQGNSA. The CDR3 length is 12 residues. V dropped 0 bases and J dropped 4 bases, with 4 bases sitting between them. The CDR3 DNA follows: TGTGCCAGCAGCTTAGCGGTTTACGAGCAGTACTTC. The encoded protein is CASSLAVYEQYF.

This clonotype has a single count. This chain connects TRBV2 to TRBJ1-5; D is ambiguous. This CDR3 has 15 amino acids. V was clipped by 4 bases and J by 2 bases, with 12 bases between them. CDR1 and CDR2 (germline): SNHLY, FYNNEI. The CDR3 sequence: CASSGEPGGNQPQHF. The CDR3 nucleotides read TGTGCCAGCAGTGGGGAGCCCGGGGGCAATCAGCCCCAGCATTTT.

There are a few counts of this clonotype. The CDR3: CASTRAGGPGETQYF. The CDR3 region has the DNA TGTGCCAGCACTCGGGCGGGGGGGCCTGGGGAGACCCAGTACTTC. V gene TRBV7-2 combines with J gene TRBJ2-5, with 9 positions matching TRBD2. Germline trimming cut 7 bases from V and 5 bases from J; bases unmatched to any gene: 11. The CDR3 loop spans 15 amino acids. CDR1 and CDR2 (germline): SGHTA, FQGNSA.

This chain uses TRBV6-1 with TRBJ2-7, with D perhaps TRBD1 (6 bases). V was clipped by 5 bases and J by 4 bases, with 12 bases between them. The CDR3 totals 13 residues. Looked up from germline, CDR1 is MNHNS and CDR2 is SASEGT. CDR3 amino acids: CASSRTTGYEQYF. CDR3 bases: TGTGCCAGCAGTCGGACCACAGGGTACGAGCAGTACTTC.